This T cell receptor (beta chain) was sequenced during a study of cytomegalovirus exposure and HLA in healthy donors. This clone showed up just a few times. No antigen is known for it. Points from the study as a whole: Reports indicated that the classifier achieved high specificity and sensitivity in diagnosing cytomegalovirus status. Most observed TCR sequences were rare, whereas some public TCRs were detected in many donors. Certain sequence variants were highly shared and formed a cluster, and this cluster was likely a sequencing artifact.

The CDR3 totals 14 residues. V dropped 4 bases and J dropped 8; count of bases not matched to a gene: 8. The germline gives CDR1 SGHRS, CDR2 YFSETQ. The donors, nominally healthy at sampling, likely had unrecorded immune exposures. 13 Jbeta primers and 60 Vbeta primers were used for the PCR. Some clones are missing from TCRdb's copy, which holds only in-frame ones; the method was immunoSEQ multiplex PCR. The sample yields more than 85,000 clones, 60% to 80% seen once. The sequenced material came from PBMCs. This rearrangement joins TRBV5-1 to TRBJ2-7, with TRBD1 matching 11 bases. This TCR came from a woman aged 18-30 years in good health and CMV-seropositive. The CDR3 sequence: CASSEGQGGFQQYF. The DNA for the CDR3 is TGCGCCAGCAGCGAGGGACAGGGGGGTTTTCAGCAGTACTTC.